What follows are 27 T cell receptor beta chains derived from one specimen sequenced in a study of T cells after posttransplantation cyclophosphamide. Measured with immunoSEQ multiplex PCR; TCRdb has only the in-frame clones, and not every one. The data show over 15,000 clones, around nine tenths seen once. Methotrexate plus calcineurin inhibitor accompanied controls' myeloablative marrow transplants; sampling was 1 year later. Source: PBMCs, taken after an allogeneic stem cell transplant with a calcineurin inhibitor and methotrexate. These receptor sequences come from a male patient aged 45-60 years who received an allogeneic stem cell transplant from an unrelated donor, was CMV-positive, and had chronic GVHD only. Some T cells may possibly be graft donor cells.

The chain joins TRBV7-7 to TRBJ2-2; 8 bases match TRBD1. V was clipped by 3 bases and J by 6 bases; unmatched bases: 3. This CDR3 comprises 14 residues. Per germline, CDR1 SSHAT and CDR2 FNYEAQ (reference sequence). CDR3 nucleotide sequence: TGTGCCAGCAGCTTGACAGGGGCTGCCGGGGAGCTGTTTTTT. Protein: CASSLTGAAGELFF.

The chain carries TRBV7-3 and TRBJ2-1, with 7 bases aligning to TRBD2. Germline V gene sequence: CDR1 SGHTA, CDR2 FQGTGA. The length of the CDR3 is 15 residues. With 4 bases clipped from V and 2 bases from J, the junction kept 5 bases outside the gene matches. CDR3 protein: CASSSERDTYNEQFF. Here the CDR3 DNA reads TGTGCCAGCAGCTCTGAGCGGGATACCTACAATGAGCAGTTCTTC.

This clone was detected a few times. This chain uses TRBV5-5 with TRBJ1-3; the D is unclear. The CDR3 loop spans 13 amino acids. Trimming pared 4 bases from V and 0 bases from J, leaving 5 bases between. Germline loops: CDR1 SGHKS, CDR2 YYEKEE (reference sequence). CDR3 DNA sequence: TGTGCCAGCAGCCGGGACTCTGGAAACACCATATATTTT. Translation gives CASSRDSGNTIYF.

The chain recombines TRBV15 with TRBJ2-7, with D tentatively TRBD2 (6 bases). The V end was cut by 1 base, the J end by 6 bases, with 13 bases between. This CDR3 is built from 14 residues. Germline CDR1 LNHNV, CDR2 YYDKDF (reference sequence). In DNA form, the CDR3 reads TGTGCCACCAGCAGAGGGGGCAGCGGGCGCGAGCAGTACTTC. It codes for CATSRGGSGREQYF.

This sequence joins TRBV15 and TRBJ2-3, with 9 nucleotides matching TRBD1. This CDR3 is 15 amino acids long. Germline CDR1 LNHNV, CDR2 YYDKDF (reference sequence). Trimming at V came to 4 bases and at J to 5 bases, leaving 7 bases not matched to a gene. CDR3 nucleotides: TGTGCCACCAGCACCCGGACAGGGGTGGGAGATACGCAGTATTTT. Its translation: CATSTRTGVGDTQYF.

The chain employs TRBV6-5 and TRBJ2-1, with 8 positions matching TRBD2. J was trimmed by 7 bases and V by 2 bases; bases with no gene match: 4. The germline V gene has CDR1 MNHEY and CDR2 SVGAGI. The CDR3 extends over 14 amino acids. The CDR3 is CASSYGGRWNEQFF. The CDR3, as DNA: TGTGCCAGCAGTTACGGCGGGAGGTGGAATGAGCAGTTCTTC.

This chain connects TRBV4-1 to TRBJ2-3; TRBD1 agrees at 10 bases. Germline CDR1 and CDR2: MGHRA and YSYEKL. This CDR3 is 15 amino acids long. V dropped 5 bases and J dropped 5; count of bases not matched to a gene: 7. For the CDR3, the DNA is TGCGCCAGCAGCTCCCGACAGGGGGCTGGAGATACGCAGTATTTT. Translated, it gives CASSSRQGAGDTQYF.

CDR3 sequence reads: CASSSGEGVENTIYF. The DNA for the CDR3 is TGTGCCAGCAGCTCCGGAGAGGGGGTGGAAAACACCATATATTTT. The V gene is TRBV9, the J gene TRBJ1-3, with D possibly TRBD1 on 6 matching bases. V was clipped by 4 bases and J by 6 bases, with 17 bases between them. CDR1 and CDR2 (germline): SGDLS, YYNGEE. This CDR3 region has 15 residues.

The genes are TRBV7-2 and TRBJ2-7; D is ambiguous. Germline CDR1 reads SGHTA; CDR2 reads FQGNSA. The V end lost 4 bases, the J end lost 2 bases, and 9 bases lay between the germline ends. CDR3 length: 13 amino acids. CDR3 residues: CASSSFYPYEQYF. In DNA form, the CDR3 reads TGTGCCAGCAGCTCATTCTACCCCTACGAGCAGTACTTC.

This chain joins TRBV6-4 and TRBJ2-3, with 9 bases aligning to TRBD1. Per germline, CDR1 MRHNA and CDR2 SNTAGT. The trim removed 6 bases at V and 2 bases at J, leaving 6 bases unmatched. CDR3 size: 15 residues. This CDR3 is CASSPGTGSTDTQYF. For the CDR3, the DNA is TGTGCCAGCAGCCCCGGGACAGGGTCCACAGATACGCAGTATTTT.

The V gene is TRBV11-3, the J gene TRBJ1-1; D perhaps matches TRBD1 (6 bases). Germline-derived CDR1 and CDR2 are SGHNT and YENEEA. V was shortened by 5 bases and J by 2 bases, with 12 bases between the two germline ends. The CDR3 contains 14 residues. The CDR3 coding sequence is TGTGCCAGCAGCCCTTGGACAGCAAACACTGAAGCTTTCTTT. Protein: CASSPWTANTEAFF.

The chain combines TRBV28 with TRBJ2-3, with 13 bases identical to TRBD2. The V gene end was trimmed by 2 bases and the J gene end by 6 bases; junction bases not matched to a gene: 11. The CDR3 sequence is 18 residues long. Germline loops: CDR1 MDHEN, CDR2 SYDVKM. CDR3 DNA sequence: TGTGCCAGCAGTTTACTCCCGGGACTAGCGGGAATTAGGGATACGCAGTATTTT. It encodes CASSLLPGLAGIRDTQYF.

The chain is built from TRBV5-8 and TRBJ2-3; 11 bases are shared with TRBD2. CDR3 length equals 16 residues. Germline V gene sequence: CDR1 SGHTS, CDR2 YDEGEE. V was clipped by 4 bases and J by 2 bases; unmatched bases: 6. CDR3 amino acids: CASSHGTSGATDTQYF. The DNA of the CDR3 is TGTGCCAGCAGCCATGGGACTAGCGGAGCCACAGATACGCAGTATTTT.

The chain employs TRBV10-2 and TRBJ1-1, with D possibly TRBD1 on 6 matching bases. V lost 4 bases, J lost 0 bases, and 9 bases lay in between. The CDR3 has 14 residues. CDR1 is WSHSY, CDR2 SAAADI, per germline. As DNA, the CDR3 is TGCGCCAGCAGTGCAACAGGGATGAACACTGAAGCTTTCTTT. Its protein product is CASSATGMNTEAFF.

This clone was observed a few times. The chain uses TRBV19 and TRBJ1-6; 7 bases align to TRBD1. J lost 4 bases, V lost 3 bases, and 0 bases had no gene match. Germline-derived CDR1 and CDR2 are LNHDA and SQIVND (reference sequence). The CDR3 sequence is 14 residues long. The CDR3 region is CASSMGQYNSPLHF. The CDR3, as DNA: TGTGCCAGTAGTATGGGACAGTATAATTCACCCCTCCACTTT.

The chain recombines TRBV19 with TRBJ2-1; TRBD2 agrees at 7 bases. Trimming took 9 bases from V and 0 from J; bases not matched to a gene: 5. The CDR3 sequence is 14 residues long. CDR1 LNHDA and CDR2 SQIVND come from the germline V gene (reference sequence). CDR3 loop: CASDSGTSYNEQFF. The CDR3 DNA is TGTGCCAGCGACAGCGGGACCTCCTACAATGAGCAGTTCTTC.

The chain couples TRBV29-1 to TRBJ2-1; 8 nucleotides align to TRBD2. Germline trimming cut 5 bases from V and 1 base from J; bases unmatched to any gene: 19. CDR3 length: 19 residues. The germline gives CDR1 SQVTM, CDR2 ANQGSEA. CDR3 DNA: TGCAGCGTTTCTATCTACTCCGGGGGGGCCATCCGGTCCTACAATGAGCAGTTCTTC. This codes for CSVSIYSGGAIRSYNEQFF.

In its sample, this clone was seen a few times. The V and J genes are TRBV14 and TRBJ2-3, with 8 bases aligning to TRBD2. The CDR3 has 13 amino acids. CDR1 and CDR2 (germline): SGHDN, FVKESK. Trimming at V came to 1 base and at J to 9 bases, leaving 3 bases not matched to a gene. CDR3 in DNA: TGTGCCAGCAGCCAAGGACTAGCGAACACGCAGTATTTT. This encodes CASSQGLANTQYF.

The chain uses TRBV4-2 and TRBJ2-2; D ambiguous. The CDR3 runs to 17 residues. Germline CDR1 LGHNA, CDR2 YNFKEQ. V lost 0 bases and J lost 1, with 12 bases in between. The CDR3 DNA reads TGTGCCAGCAGCCAAGATCGCCAGGTCGTGAACACCGGGGAGCTGTTTTTT. Translation: CASSQDRQVVNTGELFF.

The chain uses TRBV7-9 and TRBJ1-5; the match to TRBD1 covers 7 bases. The V gene end was trimmed by 4 bases and the J gene end by 1 base; junction bases not matched to a gene: 4. Germline V gene lookup returns CDR1 SEHNR and CDR2 FQNEAQ (reference sequence). CDR3 size: 15 residues. CDR3 protein: CASSSDRSSNQPQHF. The CDR3 DNA reads TGTGCCAGCAGCTCGGACAGGTCAAGCAATCAGCCCCAGCATTTT.

V usage is TRBV27 and J usage is TRBJ1-1, with a tentative D call TRBD1 (6 bases). V dropped 4 bases and J dropped 1 base, with 10 bases sitting between them. Per germline, CDR1 MNHEY and CDR2 SMNVEV (reference sequence). This CDR3 contains 14 residues. CDR3 loop: CASSSPGQNTEAFF. The CDR3 coding sequence is TGTGCCAGCAGTTCCCCGGGACAGAACACTGAAGCTTTCTTT.

This sequence joins TRBV28 and TRBJ2-7; TRBD2 matches at 7 bases. In germline, CDR1 is MDHEN, CDR2 SYDVKM. This CDR3 is built from 13 residues. The J segment lost 5 bases and the V segment lost 5 bases, leaving 6 bases of the junction unmatched. CDR3 loop: CASSKAGEHEQYF. For the CDR3, the DNA is TGTGCCAGCAGTAAGGCGGGAGAACACGAGCAGTACTTC.

This chain joins TRBV10-2 and TRBJ2-1, with 8 bases aligning to TRBD1. The CDR3 length is 16 residues. Germline lookup yields CDR1 WSHSY and CDR2 SAAADI. Trimming took 10 bases from V and 3 from J; bases not matched to a gene: 14. CDR3 residues: CATGGGLAPDYNEQFF. DNA for the CDR3: TGCGCCACAGGGGGCGGGCTAGCGCCAGACTACAATGAGCAGTTCTTC.

This chain links TRBV5-1 with TRBJ2-5; possible D gene TRBD1, 6 bases. The end of the DNA fits TRBJ2-7 better, so the J call may be wrong. The length of the CDR3 is 13 residues. Per the germline V gene, CDR1 is SGHRS and CDR2 is YFSETQ. In DNA form, the CDR3 reads TGCGCCAGCAGCGGTACAGGGTTCTACGAGCAGTACTTC. The encoded protein is CASSGTGFYEQYF.

This sequence joins TRBV28 and TRBJ2-3; D is possibly TRBD1 (7 bases). Per the germline V gene, CDR1 is MDHEN and CDR2 is SYDVKM. The CDR3 extends over 16 amino acids. V shed 5 bases and J shed 6 bases, with 21 bases lying between them. CDR3 sequence reads: CASSTRGRYGRDTQYF. In nucleotides, the CDR3 is TGTGCCAGCAGTACCAGGGGGAGGTATGGAAGGGATACGCAGTATTTT.

J is TRBJ2-5 and V is TRBV7-6, with D possibly being TRBD1 (7 bases). From germline, CDR1 is SGHVS and CDR2 FNYEAQ. Trimming removed 0 bases from V and 5 bases from J, with 13 bases in between. The length of the CDR3 is 15 residues. This chain's CDR3 is CASSLAPTGRETQYF. The CDR3 nucleotides read TGTGCCAGCAGCTTAGCGCCGACAGGGAGGGAGACCCAGTACTTC. Drawing the rest from reference TRBV7-6 and TRBJ2-5, the complete variable domain is GAGVSQSPRYKVTKRGQDVALRCDPISGHVSLYWYRQALGQGPEFLTYFNYEAQQDKSGLPNDRFSAERPEGSISTLTIQRTEQRDSAMYRCASSLAPTGRETQYFGPGTRLLVL.

The genes are TRBV5-5 and TRBJ1-2, with TRBD1 matching 8 bases. CDR3 length equals 13 residues. The germline V gene encodes CDR1 SGHKS and CDR2 YYEKEE (reference sequence). Trimming at V came to 4 bases and at J to 7 bases, leaving 6 bases not matched to a gene. CDR3 loop: CASSRTGSGGYTF. The CDR3 nucleotides read TGTGCCAGCAGCCGGACAGGGTCTGGTGGCTACACCTTC. Using reference TRBV5-5 and TRBJ1-2 for the parts outside the CDR3, the full variable domain is DAGVTQSPTHLIKTRGQQVTLRCSPISGHKSVSWYQQVLGQGPQFIFQYYEKEERGRGNFPDRFSARQFPNYSSELNVNALLLGDSALYLCASSRTGSGGYTFGSGTRLTVV.